This is a list of T cell receptor beta chains from one sample in a study of blood T cell repertoires in COVID-19. Measured with immunoSEQ multiplex PCR; TCRdb has only the in-frame clones, and not every one. Altogether 150,000 to 200,000 clones are present, under 80% being singletons, with the ten largest covering roughly 17%. The sample consisted of PBMCs or T cells enriched from blood (not recorded which). These receptors originate from a woman in her 50s with acute COVID-19. Both conserved end residues are part of each CDR3. D genes are given only for firm matches. Where a row states a size, it is once, few, many or the class of an expanded clone; other rows omit it.

D gene	V gene	clone size	CDR3 length	J gene	CDR3 protein	CDR3 DNA
TRBD1	TRBV29-1	-	15	TRBJ2-2	CSAETGTGVGGELFF	TGCAGCGCCGAGACCGGGACAGGGGTGGGCGGGGAGCTGTTTTTT
TRBD1	TRBV4-1	once	16	TRBJ1-2	CASSRLSFGQGRGYTF	TGCGCCAGCAGCCGTTTGAGCTTTGGACAGGGGCGAGGCTACACCTTC
-	TRBV28	-	14	TRBJ1-5	CASSFQGINQPQHF	TGTGCCAGCAGTTTCCAGGGAATCAATCAGCCCCAGCATTTT
-	TRBV9	-	15	TRBJ2-5	CASSVVGAGEETQYF	TGTGCCAGCAGCGTAGTAGGGGCTGGAGAAGAGACCCAGTACTTC
-	TRBV28	-	15	TRBJ1-5	CASSLWQVSNQPQHF	TGTGCCAGCAGTTTATGGCAGGTTAGCAATCAGCCCCAGCATTTT
TRBD1	TRBV3-1/TRBV3-2	-	13	TRBJ2-1	CASSMGQAQAGFF	TGTGCCAGCAGCATGGGACAGGCCCAGGCGGGGTTCTTC
TRBD1	TRBV25-1	-	15	TRBJ1-6	CASSTQTGANSPLHF	TGTGCCAGCAGTACTCAGACAGGGGCTAATTCACCCCTCCACTTT
TRBD2	TRBV27	-	16	TRBJ2-5	CASKLTPGLAGETQYF	TGTGCCAGTAAACTTACCCCGGGACTAGCGGGGGAGACCCAGTACTTC
TRBD2	TRBV6-5	once	15	TRBJ2-1	CASTGTSGGDNEQFF	TGTGCCAGCACAGGGACTAGCGGGGGTGACAATGAGCAGTTCTTC
TRBD2	TRBV4-1	-	18	TRBJ2-5	CASSQDSGTSGRQETQYF	TGCGCCAGCAGCCAAGACTCCGGGACTAGCGGGCGACAAGAGACCCAGTACTTC
TRBD1	TRBV9	-	19	TRBJ1-3	CASSNRRDRGGFSGNTIYF	TGTGCCAGCAGCAACCGTCGGGACAGGGGAGGGTTCTCTGGAAACACCATATATTTT
-	TRBV28	-	15	TRBJ1-1	CASSLSIKGGTEAFF	TGTGCCAGCAGTTTATCCATAAAAGGGGGCACTGAAGCTTTCTTT
TRBD1	TRBV4-3	-	15	TRBJ2-3	CASSLGQGSTDTQYF	TGCGCCAGCAGCTTAGGACAGGGGAGCACAGATACGCAGTATTTT
TRBD2	TRBV27	-	18	TRBJ2-1	CASRRGTSGRFSYNEQFF	TGTGCCAGCAGGAGAGGGACTAGCGGGAGGTTTTCCTACAATGAGCAGTTCTTC
-	TRBV27	-	17	TRBJ1-5	CASSGAGEGYSNQPQHF	TGTGCCAGCAGTGGGGCAGGGGAGGGTTATAGCAATCAGCCCCAGCATTTT
-	TRBV7-8	-	17	TRBJ2-1	CASSFMLLRSSYNEQFF	TGTGCCAGCAGCTTTATGTTGTTGCGAAGCTCCTACAATGAGCAGTTCTTC
TRBD2	TRBV13	-	14	TRBJ2-2	CASLRAGVTGELFF	TGTGCCAGCCTTCGGGCGGGGGTGACCGGGGAGCTGTTTTTT
TRBD1	TRBV9	-	23	TRBJ2-1	CASSVAGPNGPLGQGALGNEQFF	TGTGCCAGCAGCGTAGCAGGTCCGAATGGCCCCTTAGGACAGGGGGCTTTGGGGAATGAGCAGTTCTTC
TRBD2	TRBV5-1	-	16	TRBJ2-2	CASNPRGGAWTGELFF	TGCGCCAGCAATCCTCGCGGGGGGGCTTGGACCGGGGAGCTGTTTTTT
TRBD2	TRBV9	few	17	TRBJ2-2	CASSVYAGGPFTGELFF	TGTGCCAGCAGCGTTTACGCGGGGGGACCATTCACCGGGGAGCTGTTTTTT
TRBD2	TRBV5-1	-	18	TRBJ2-1	CASSSGNSGGSSYNEQFF	TGCGCCAGCAGCTCCGGAAATAGCGGGGGGAGCTCCTACAATGAGCAGTTCTTC
-	TRBV4-1	-	15	TRBJ1-5	CASSQEGGGSQPQHF	TGCGCCAGCAGCCAAGAGGGCGGGGGGAGTCAGCCCCAGCATTTT
-	TRBV18	-	16	TRBJ1-4	CASSQKQILTNEKLFF	TGTGCCAGCTCCCAGAAACAGATTTTAACTAATGAAAAACTGTTTTTT
-	TRBV19	many	11	TRBJ1-3	CASMRGNTIYF	TGTGCCAGTATGCGGGGAAACACCATATATTTT
-	TRBV19	-	15	TRBJ1-4	CASSQEGGSNEKLFF	TGTGCCAGTAGCCAAGAAGGCGGGAGTAATGAAAAACTGTTTTTT
TRBD1	TRBV5-1	-	16	TRBJ1-5	CASSLPGQRPGQPQHF	TGCGCCAGCAGCTTACCGGGACAGAGACCCGGTCAGCCCCAGCATTTT
-	TRBV24-1	-	13	TRBJ1-4	CATSEHGGEKLFF	TGTGCCACCAGTGAGCACGGGGGTGAAAAACTGTTTTTT
-	TRBV28	few	15	TRBJ1-5	CASSLEGIRNQPQHF	TGTGCCAGCAGTTTAGAGGGAATTCGGAATCAGCCCCAGCATTTT
-	TRBV7-9	-	15	TRBJ1-5	CASSLGQYSNQPQHF	TGTGCCAGCAGCTTAGGACAATATAGCAATCAGCCCCAGCATTTT
-	TRBV7-2	-	13	TRBJ1-1	CASSGYRDAEAFF	TGTGCCAGCAGCGGATACAGGGATGCTGAAGCTTTCTTT
-	TRBV18	-	16	TRBJ2-3	CASSLTSRTNTDTQYF	TGTGCCAGCTCACTCACTAGCAGGACTAACACAGATACGCAGTATTTT
TRBD1	TRBV7-9	once	15	TRBJ1-1	CASSPRDRINTEAFF	TGTGCCAGCAGCCCTCGGGACAGAATAAACACTGAAGCTTTCTTT
TRBD1	TRBV2	-	14	TRBJ1-2	CASSVRDRGSGYTF	TGTGCCAGCAGTGTACGGGACAGGGGGTCTGGCTACACCTTC
TRBD2	TRBV24-1	-	14	TRBJ2-3	CATSGRGGPDTQYF	TGTGCCACCAGTGGGCGGGGGGGCCCAGATACGCAGTATTTT
TRBD1	TRBV24-1	once	16	TRBJ1-5	CATSQPGQGAGQPQHF	TGTGCCACCAGTCAACCGGGACAGGGGGCAGGTCAGCCCCAGCATTTT
-	TRBV19	-	13	TRBJ2-2	CASSTQGTGELFF	TGTGCCAGTAGTACTCAGGGGACCGGGGAGCTGTTTTTT
TRBD1	TRBV7-6	-	15	TRBJ1-1	CASSEGGSMNTEAFF	TGTGCCAGCAGCGAAGGGGGCAGCATGAACACTGAAGCTTTCTTT
-	TRBV27	-	16	TRBJ1-6	CASSLQGSAYNSPLHF	TGTGCCAGCAGTTTACAGGGGAGCGCCTATAATTCACCCCTCCACTTT
-	TRBV7-9	few	13	TRBJ1-2	CASSSPRGYGYTF	TGTGCCAGCAGCTCTCCGAGGGGGTACGGCTACACCTTC
TRBD2	TRBV5-1	-	18	TRBJ2-5	CASSLGTSGGSRYETQYF	TGCGCCAGCAGCTTGGGGACTAGCGGGGGGAGTAGGTATGAGACCCAGTACTTC
TRBD1	TRBV7-2	-	13	TRBJ2-5	CASSRDREETQYF	TGTGCCAGCAGCCGGGACAGGGAGGAGACCCAGTACTTC
TRBD1	TRBV27	-	16	TRBJ1-5	CASSFHGQGINQPQHF	TGTGCCAGCAGTTTCCACGGACAGGGAATCAATCAGCCCCAGCATTTT
-	TRBV6-6	few	10	TRBJ1-1	CASSGEAAFF	TGTGCCAGCAGTGGGGAGGCGGCTTTCTTT
-	TRBV18	-	16	TRBJ1-1	CASSPYLGAGWTEAFF	TGTGCCAGCTCACCATATTTGGGGGCTGGGTGGACTGAAGCTTTCTTT
-	TRBV19	-	14	TRBJ1-1	CASNWGAPGGEAFF	TGTGCCAGTAACTGGGGAGCACCGGGAGGCGAAGCTTTCTTT
TRBD1	TRBV7-9	-	14	TRBJ1-2	CASSYGQGNYGYTF	TGTGCCAGCAGCTACGGACAGGGGAACTATGGCTACACCTTC
-	TRBV5-1	-	13	TRBJ1-2	CASSLGGTEGYTF	TGCGCCAGCAGCTTGGGGGGCACGGAAGGCTACACCTTC
-	TRBV2	-	16	TRBJ1-6	CASSPTGWVENSPLHF	TGTGCCAGCTCCCCCACAGGGTGGGTCGAAAACTCACCCCTCCACTTT
-	TRBV9	-	16	TRBJ2-1	CASSSTGTRSYNEQFF	TGTGCCAGCAGCTCAACCGGGACACGCTCCTACAATGAGCAGTTCTTC
TRBD2	TRBV6-1	-	15	TRBJ2-3	CASSERSGGTDTQYF	TGTGCCAGCAGTGAGAGGAGCGGGGGCACAGATACGCAGTATTTT
-	TRBV7-8	-	14	TRBJ1-5	CASSLGQLNQPQHF	TGTGCCAGCAGCTTAGGACAGCTCAATCAGCCCCAGCATTTT